In this sample, the clone carrying this T cell receptor (beta chain) turned up many times. Its specificity is not known. This entry is derived from a study of glioma-infiltrating T cells. About the research overall: Presurgical dexamethasone in glioma patients lasted six or fewer days. Study-level findings and limits: Tissue and blood shared very few CDR3 sequences.

V lost 5 bases and J 3 bases, leaving 5 bases between the germline ends. Germline CDR1 and CDR2: MDHEN and SYDVKM. The CDR3 is 11 amino acids. Amplification of TCR alpha and beta CDR3 regions from RNA used iRepertoire nested multiplex PCR. One-step reverse transcription and amplification started from approximately 100-400 ng of tissue mRNA or PBMC total RNA. TCRdb used MiXCR to reprocess the multiplex PCR reads, holding one entry per CDR3 protein. The sample lists about 400,000 distinct CDR3 sequences; about two fifths were seen once. Sequencing input: glioma tissue, nonneoplastic brain tissue, or PBMCs (not recorded which). The V gene is TRBV28, the J gene TRBJ2-7; D gene uncertain. This TCR was sampled from a human donor with low-grade glioma or glioblastoma, undergoing nonglioma brain surgery, or in good health (not recorded which). CDR3 DNA: TGTGCCAGCAGTACGCTCTACGAGCAGTACTTC. Its protein is CASSTLYEQYF. Drawing the rest from reference TRBV28 and TRBJ2-7, the complete variable domain is DVKVTQSSRYLVKRTGEKVFLECVQDMDHENMFWYRQDPGLGLRLIYFSYDVKMKEKGDIPEGYSVSREKKERFSLILESASTNQTSMYLCASSTLYEQYFGPGTRLTVT.